Below are 32 T cell receptor beta chains sequenced from a single sample in a study. TCRdb re-called the RT-PCR reads through MiXCR, storing one row per CDR3 protein. The profile shows about 700,000 distinct CDR3 sequences, approximately 15% of them singletons. What was sequenced was memory CD4+ T cells from blood. These TCRs come from a female donor in good health, serving as a healthy control.

At least ten counts were recorded for this clonotype. The genes are TRBV5-5 and TRBJ2-2, with 11 bases that match TRBD2. Per the germline V gene, CDR1 is SGHKS and CDR2 is YYEKEE (reference sequence). V gave up 6 bases and J gave up 3 bases; unmatched junction bases: 7. This CDR3 region has 16 residues. The CDR3 protein is CASTPLAGGDTGELFF. The CDR3 region has the DNA TGTGCCAGCACCCCTCTAGCGGGAGGCGACACCGGGGAGCTGTTTTTT.

This clonotype turned up a few times. The rearrangement joins TRBV7-9 to TRBJ2-7; a possible D gene is TRBD2 (6 bases). Germline assignment: CDR1 SEHNR and CDR2 FQNEAQ (reference sequence). V was cut by 1 base and J by 2 bases, with 15 bases left in between. The CDR3 has 16 residues. The CDR3 sequence: CASSLGGVRAAYEQYF. CDR3 nucleotides: TGTGCCAGCAGCTTAGGGGGGGTCAGGGCCGCCTACGAGCAGTACTTC.

For this clonotype: A read error may explain this, as a much larger clone is one base away. The V call is TRBV6-5, the J call TRBJ1-6; D not certain. The germline V gene has CDR1 MNHEY and CDR2 SVGAGI. The CDR3 totals 14 residues. This chain's CDR3 is CASSSTENNSSLHF. The CDR3 nucleotides are TGTGCCAGCAGCTCCACGGAAAATAATTCATCCCTCCACTTT.

The rearrangement joins TRBV7-2 to TRBJ2-3, with D perhaps matching TRBD1 (6 bases). Germline-derived CDR1 and CDR2 are SGHTA and FQGNSA. The CDR3 loop spans 14 amino acids. V lost 2 bases to trimming and J lost 4 bases, with 10 bases between them. CDR3 DNA: TGTGCCAGCAGCTTAACACAGGGCCCAGATACGCAGTATTTT. Translation gives CASSLTQGPDTQYF.

The gene calls are TRBV12-3 or TRBV12-4 and TRBJ1-1, with D perhaps TRBD1 (5 bases). This CDR3 spans 13 amino acids. Deletions cut 2 bases from V and 5 bases from J, with 9 bases between. The CDR3 nucleotides read TGTGCCAGCAGTTTACGGGCAGGGACTGAAGCTTTCTTT. Its translation is CASSLRAGTEAFF.

This clonotype was counted ten times or more. The chain has TRBV29-1 and TRBJ2-7, with D perhaps matching TRBD1 or TRBD2 (6 bases each). The V end was cut by 0 bases, the J end by 2 bases, with 17 bases between. This CDR3 spans 16 amino acids. Germline assignment: CDR1 SQVTM and CDR2 ANQGSEA. CDR3: CSVEEAAGDLAYEQYF. CDR3 in DNA: TGCAGCGTTGAAGAAGCAGCAGGGGACTTAGCCTACGAGCAGTACTTC.

The V and J genes are TRBV29-1 and TRBJ2-3; D may be TRBD1 (5 bases). The CDR3 spans 14 residues. Germline V gene sequence: CDR1 SQVTM, CDR2 ANQGSEA. The germline V and J ends were trimmed by 2 bases and 1 base, with 10 bases remaining between them. The CDR3 is CSVESPGRTDTQYF. In nucleotides, the CDR3 is TGCAGCGTTGAATCCCCAGGGCGCACAGATACGCAGTATTTT.

In its sample, this clonotype was seen many times. V is TRBV4-2 and J is TRBJ2-3, with 8 bases fitting TRBD1. Germline values: CDR1 LGHNA, CDR2 YNFKEQ. The V segment lost 8 bases and the J segment 3 bases; nucleotides outside the gene matches: 13. There are 16 residues in the CDR3. CDR3 protein: CASGQTGDWLTDTQYF. The CDR3, as DNA: TGTGCCAGCGGACAGACAGGGGATTGGCTGACAGATACGCAGTATTTT.

This chain uses TRBV5-6 with TRBJ1-6, with D uncertain. CDR3 length: 15 residues. With 4 bases removed from V and 11 bases from J, the gap between germline ends came to 19 bases. CDR1 is SGHDT and CDR2 is YYEEEE in the germline V gene. Here the CDR3 DNA reads TGTGCCAGCAGCCTCAAGGCAGTCCGGAATCCACCCCTCCACTTT. It codes for CASSLKAVRNPPLHF.

The sample holds a few counts of this clonotype. The J gene is TRBJ2-7, the V gene TRBV20-1; a possible D gene is TRBD1 (6 bases). V was shortened by 2 bases and J by 1 base, with 9 bases between the two germline ends. The CDR3 has 13 residues. Germline CDR1 DFQATT, CDR2 SNEGSKA (reference sequence). The CDR3 sequence is CSARITGSYEQYF. The CDR3 DNA is TGCAGTGCTAGAATCACAGGGTCCTACGAGCAGTACTTC.

In this sample, this clonotype turned up a few times. The CDR3 here is CASSQLSGASGTIYF. The DNA of the CDR3 is TGTGCCAGCAGCCAGCTTTCAGGGGCCTCAGGCACCATATATTTT. This sequence joins TRBV3-1 and TRBJ1-3; D is possibly TRBD1 (6 bases). Per germline, CDR1 LGHDT and CDR2 YNNKEL (reference sequence). The V and J ends lost 3 bases and 9 bases respectively, with 18 bases between them. CDR3 length: 15 amino acids. The full variable domain, with the rest looked up from reference TRBV3-1 and TRBJ1-3, is DTAVSQTPKYLVTQMGNDKSIKCEQNLGHDTMYWYKQDSKKFLKIMFSYNNKELIINETVPNRFSPKSPDKAHLNLHINSLELGDSAVYFCASSQLSGASGTIYFGEGSWLTVV.

The CDR3 here is CASSPTGDNTEAFF. The DNA for the CDR3 is TGTGCCAGCAGCCCTACAGGGGATAACACTGAAGCTTTCTTT. This chain uses TRBV7-9 with TRBJ1-1, with 7 bases lining up with TRBD1. CDR3 length equals 14 residues. Germline CDR1 is SEHNR and CDR2 is FQNEAQ (reference sequence). With V trimmed by 5 bases and J by 2 bases, 5 bases remained unmatched.

Ten or more counts support this clonotype. This rearrangement joins TRBV6-4 to TRBJ2-3, with a possible D match to TRBD2 (6 bases). Trimming pared 4 bases from V and 6 bases from J, leaving 11 bases between. Germline values: CDR1 MRHNA, CDR2 SNTAGT. The CDR3 covers 13 residues. The CDR3 DNA sequence: TGTGCCAGCAGTGCTAGGACTACGGATACGCAGTATTTT. As protein: CASSARTTDTQYF.

V is TRBV5-1 and J is TRBJ2-3, with D perhaps matching TRBD2 (6 bases). Germline V CDR1 and CDR2: SGHRS, YFSETQ. This CDR3 spans 18 amino acids. The V gene lost 4 bases and the J gene lost 4 bases, with 25 bases spanning the gap. CDR3 DNA: TGCGCCAGCAGCCGAGGGACCTTAGGCGGGATAAGCCCAGATACGCAGTATTTT. Translation: CASSRGTLGGISPDTQYF.

This clonotype showed up many times. The rearrangement joins TRBV20-1 to TRBJ1-1; 12 positions match TRBD1. From germline, CDR1 is DFQATT and CDR2 SNEGSKA (reference sequence). The CDR3 runs 17 residues. Unmatched junction bases numbered 12, after V lost 3 bases and J lost 4 bases. CDR3 DNA sequence: TGCAGTGCTAGCTCTTATCCGGGACAGGGGGCAGGCACTGAAGCTTTCTTT. It is translated as CSASSYPGQGAGTEAFF.

Only a few counts were recorded for this clonotype. The rearrangement joins TRBV7-2 to TRBJ2-1, with D uncertain. The CDR3 is 15 amino acids. Germline lookup yields CDR1 SGHTA and CDR2 FQGNSA. Trimming cost V 1 base and J 4 bases, with 11 bases left between them. The CDR3 DNA reads TGTGCCAGCAGCTTAGATACCGGACGATACAATGAGCAGTTCTTC. Its translation: CASSLDTGRYNEQFF.

The V gene is TRBV12-3 or TRBV12-4, the J gene TRBJ2-7, with a weak D call TRBD2 (5 bases). The V and J ends lost 7 bases and 7 bases respectively, with 17 bases between them. The CDR3 has 13 amino acids. CDR3 region: CASILSGTGEQYF. The CDR3 nucleotides are TGTGCCAGCATACTTTCGGGCACGGGGGAGCAGTACTTC.

The sample holds many counts of this clonotype. The CDR3 DNA reads TGTGCCAGCAGCGTAGGCCCAGACCCACCCCTCCACTTT. Protein sequence: CASSVGPDPPLHF. This chain links TRBV9 with TRBJ1-6; D is unclear. The CDR3 has 13 residues. Deletions cut 0 bases from V and 11 bases from J, with 9 bases between. Germline assignment: CDR1 SGDLS and CDR2 YYNGEE.

A few counts support this clonotype. The J gene is TRBJ2-7, the V gene TRBV7-8; D not certain. V was cut by 3 bases and J by 5 bases, with 26 bases left in between. Germline loops: CDR1 SGHVS, CDR2 FQNEAQ. The CDR3 is 18 residues long. CDR3 protein: CASSLGLAPAITTDEQYF. CDR3 DNA sequence: TGTGCCAGCAGCTTGGGCCTGGCGCCGGCGATAACCACTGACGAGCAGTACTTC.

The genes are TRBV7-2 and TRBJ2-7, with D tentatively TRBD1 (6 bases). Between the trimmed V and J ends, which lost 6 bases and 5 bases, there was a span of 17 bases. CDR1 is SGHTA, CDR2 FQGNSA, per germline. CDR3 length: 14 amino acids. CDR3 nucleotide sequence: TGTGCCAGCAGACCTGACAGGTTCCTCCACGAGCAGTACTTC. Protein: CASRPDRFLHEQYF.

This clonotype has at least ten counts. This chain's CDR3 is CASSLTFYEQYF. Written as DNA, the CDR3 is TGTGCCAGCAGCTTAACTTTCTACGAGCAGTACTTC. The rearrangement links TRBV7-2 to TRBJ2-7; D remains ambiguous. Between the trimmed V and J ends, which lost 2 bases and 3 bases, there was a span of 5 bases. CDR1 is SGHTA, CDR2 FQGNSA, per germline. The CDR3 is 12 residues long.

This clonotype was detected only a few times. The V gene is TRBV2, the J gene TRBJ1-5; TRBD1 agrees at 8 bases. V dropped 9 bases and J dropped 0; count of bases not matched to a gene: 4. CDR3 length: 14 amino acids. Per the germline V gene, CDR1 is SNHLY and CDR2 is FYNNEI. This chain's CDR3 is CASRQGYSNQPQHF. Written as DNA, the CDR3 is TGTGCCAGTCGACAGGGGTATAGCAATCAGCCCCAGCATTTT.

The rearrangement links TRBV30 to TRBJ1-6; maybe TRBD1 (5 bases). Germline V CDR1 and CDR2: GTSNPN, SVGIG (reference sequence). CDR3 length: 12 amino acids. V was clipped by 2 bases and J by 10 bases, with 9 bases between them. CDR3 amino acids: CAWSRDYSPLHF. The CDR3 nucleotides are TGTGCCTGGAGTCGGGACTACTCACCCCTCCACTTT.

This clonotype was seen many times. The chain combines TRBV6-5 with TRBJ1-5; a weak D match, TRBD1 (5 bases). This CDR3 comprises 13 residues. Deletions cut 5 bases from V and 4 bases from J, with 9 bases between. Per germline, CDR1 MNHEY and CDR2 SVGAGI. The chain's CDR3 is CASSRQLNQPQHF. CDR3 coding DNA: TGTGCCAGCAGTCGACAGTTAAATCAGCCCCAGCATTTT.

There are many counts of this clonotype. This rearrangement joins TRBV4-2 to TRBJ2-5, with D perhaps matching TRBD1 (6 bases). This CDR3 has 15 residues. Deletions cut 0 bases from V and 2 bases from J, with 10 bases between. CDR1 and CDR2 from the germline V gene are LGHNA and YNFKEQ. The chain's CDR3 is CASSQDGQRQETQYF. CDR3 bases: TGTGCCAGCAGCCAAGATGGACAGCGGCAAGAGACCCAGTACTTC.

J is TRBJ2-7 and V is TRBV7-2; 11 bases agree with TRBD2. Germline CDR1 reads SGHTA; CDR2 reads FQGNSA. V lost 2 bases and J lost 2; bases outside the gene matches: 8. There are 17 residues in the CDR3. CDR3 loop: CASSLKARTSGPYEQYF. As DNA, the CDR3 is TGTGCCAGCAGCTTAAAGGCCCGGACTAGCGGGCCCTACGAGCAGTACTTC.

This chain connects TRBV5-1 to TRBJ2-6; D may be TRBD2 (5 bases). The CDR3 is 17 residues long. V lost 0 bases to trimming and J lost 0 bases, with 10 bases between them. The germline gives CDR1 SGHRS, CDR2 YFSETQ. This chain's CDR3 is CASSLGGINSGANVLTF. The DNA for the CDR3 is TGCGCCAGCAGCTTGGGAGGGATCAACTCTGGGGCCAACGTCCTGACTTTC.

In this sample, this clonotype turned up a few times. The J gene is TRBJ2-1, the V gene TRBV20-1; D possibly corresponds to TRBD2 (5 bases). Germline loops: CDR1 DFQATT, CDR2 SNEGSKA (reference sequence). The CDR3 loop spans 13 amino acids. V gave up 3 bases and J gave up 6 bases, with 12 bases separating them. The DNA of the CDR3 is TGCAGTGCTAGGACGGGATCGACCAATGAGCAGTTCTTC. Translated, it gives CSARTGSTNEQFF.

This clonotype was counted ten times or more. The chain couples TRBV5-6 to TRBJ1-5, with 9 bases fitting TRBD1. The J segment lost 6 bases and the V segment lost 6 bases, leaving 13 bases of the junction unmatched. This CDR3 contains 16 residues. Germline CDR1 reads SGHDT; CDR2 reads YYEEEE. The CDR3 loop is CASIRFRDRAFQPQHF. DNA of the CDR3: TGTGCCAGCATCCGATTCCGGGACAGGGCTTTTCAGCCCCAGCATTTT.

The V and J genes are TRBV21-1 and TRBJ2-4. TRBV21-1 is deemed a pseudogene. The CDR3 spans 14 residues. The CDR3 reads CASGTAVVLDIQYF. CDR3 bases: TGTGCCAGCGGCACAGCGGTAGTGTTAGACATTCAGTACTTC.

The chain joins TRBV2 to TRBJ2-3; 7 nucleotides match TRBD2. Germline CDR1 SNHLY, CDR2 FYNNEI. The CDR3 runs 13 residues. The junction had 6 bases not matched to a gene; V was cut back by 7 bases and J by 5 bases. The CDR3, as DNA: TGTGCCAGCAACACGGGGGGAGTAGATACGCAGTATTTT. It specifies CASNTGGVDTQYF.

This clonotype was picked up a small number of times. The chain couples TRBV5-6 to TRBJ2-3; 10 positions match TRBD2. The CDR3 runs to 17 residues. The germline V gene encodes CDR1 SGHDT and CDR2 YYEEEE. The V gene end was trimmed by 1 base and the J gene end by 5 bases; junction bases not matched to a gene: 10. CDR3 nucleotides: TGTGCCAGCAGCTTGTATGGTCTAGCGGGAGTGGGAGATACGCAGTATTTT. Translation gives CASSLYGLAGVGDTQYF.